The T cell receptor (beta chain) under discussion was sequenced for a study of somatic mutations in cytotoxic T cells in rheumatoid arthritis (dated by TCRdb to 2017 to 2019). With regard to the full study: Some T-cell populations stained with V beta antibodies were sorted by flow on a FACSAria II or Sony SH800 to nearly 100% purity, with sorted V beta1+ cells additionally subjected to TCRB sequencing. In newly diagnosed rheumatoid arthritis without treatment, the study examined if expanded CD8+ T-cell clones harbor somatic mutations, relying on TCRB deep sequencing to characterize clonality. TCRB deep sequencing covered approximately 64 patients with rheumatoid arthritis along with around 22 healthy controls. Patients and controls did not essentially differ in median age, which was nearly identical between the groups.

On the study overall, not on this receptor specifically: An increase of CD8+ clonality with age was seen in patients (Spearman r ≈ 0.49) but not in healthy controls. Several identical CD8+ TCRB sequences were found in both blood and synovial fluid, and in about an eighth of the 65 patients the largest CD8+ clone exceeded 20% of CD8+ cells. There was no significant difference in CD8+ T-cell clonality between rheumatoid arthritis patients and age-matched healthy controls. The antigen targets of the expanded CD8+ clones were unknown, and absence from virus-specific databases did not rule out viral specificity. No adjustment for multiple comparisons was made for the slight TRBV07 underrepresentation in patients.

CDR1 SGHTS and CDR2 YDEGEE are derived from the germline V gene. Trimming at the junction amounts to 1 base on V and 9 bases on J, and the germline ends lie 8 bases apart. The CDR3 runs 12 amino acids, cysteine and phenylalanine included. This entry keeps only the CDR3 DNA: 36 bases, framed from base 1. The 20 or so healthy controls were blood donors whose buffy coats were used; they had a median age of approximately 61 years (range about 20-70), and about 52% were female. Flow cytometry confirmed the purity of CD4+ and CD8+ cells that had been isolated by positive magnetic bead selection on an AutoMACS. Isolation of peripheral blood mononuclear cells was done through Ficoll-Paque PLUS density gradient separation. DNA was extracted from CD4-enriched, CD8-enriched or PBMC samples with Nucleospin Tissue or Tissue XS kits and quantified with a Qubit 2.0 fluorometer. This clone has more than one count but fewer than ten. Its antigen target is currently unknown. The sample holds no much larger clone one base away, and base qualities are not on file.

Genomic DNA underwent TCRB CDR3 sequencing using the immunoSEQ assay. The paper's data handling went like this. Nothing other than productive TCRB rearrangements was included in the analyses. Clonality was calculated as a Shannon entropy-based productive clonality index, and a clone was defined by a unique TCRB CDR3 sequence. The template counts of each clone relative to the total templates per sample were used to calculate repertoire overlap between two samples. Flow cytometry-measured V-gene usage correlated with V-gene usage from TCRB sequencing, with a Spearman r of roughly 0.6. Sourced from immuneACCESS, this table was stored by TCRdb with only in-frame sequences that have V and J called. A share of the clones is absent; for the studies checked, an unresolved V gene accounts for under half, and the remainder has no known explanation. V, J and clone size were drawn from that table, and D and trimming were deduced from the DNA. In all, the sample holds about 6,400 clones, and approximately 67% of those were seen once. The top ten clones comprise approximately 35% of the sample.

Recombination connected TRBV5-8 to TRBJ2-1, with no D gene named confidently. Sequenced material: CD8+ T cells sorted from blood. The receptor was isolated from a woman in her 50s in good health. The DNA reads TGTGCCAGCAGCTTGAACACACGTGAGCAGTTCTTC. This codes for CASSLNTREQFF.